Given below is one T cell receptor beta chain in context. These data originate in a study of blood T cell repertoires in COVID-19. Source study methods: By means of reference gene primer amplification, nucleated cell counts were estimated. Sequencing was performed with immunoSEQ multiplex PCR; in TCRdb, only in-frame clones are kept and a portion is missing. D and trimming were read from the DNA, whereas the V and J calls and clone size are those reported in that table. The profile shows about 180,000 clones, 81% of them singletons. The CDR3 spans 19 residues. V lost 6 bases and J lost 1; bases outside the gene matches: 19. CDR1 is SGHRS, CDR2 YFSETQ, per germline.

Sample: peripheral blood. This receptor was identified in an elderly woman with COVID-19, enrolled during active disease. This chain connects TRBV5-1 to TRBJ2-1, with 7 bases lining up with TRBD2. The CDR3 sequence: CASTPGVERDILSYNEQFF. The CDR3 bases are TGCGCCAGCACCCCCGGCGTCGAGCGGGATATTTTGTCCTACAATGAGCAGTTCTTC.